Shown below are 31 T cell receptor beta chains from a single sample sequenced in a study of T cell responses to AZD1222 COVID-19 vaccine. Produced via immunoSEQ multiplex PCR; TCRdb's table is partial and in-frame only. There are about 130,000 clones in the sample; 80% to 90% occur only once, and about 9.5% lies in the top ten. The starting material was peripheral blood, obtained 28 days after the second AZD1222 dose. The receptors derive from an adult who received the AZD1222 COVID-19 vaccine.

The chain carries TRBV9 and TRBJ2-6, with D hard to call. Trimming pared 10 bases from V and 4 bases from J, leaving 15 bases between. The germline gives CDR1 SGDLS, CDR2 YYNGEE. The CDR3 is made up of 14 amino acids. CDR3 in DNA: TGTGCCGGGTCGCCGGGTTCAGGGGCCAACGTCCTGACTTTC. Protein: CAGSPGSGANVLTF. Filled out from reference TRBV9 and TRBJ2-6, the complete variable domain reads DSGVTQTPKHLITATGQRVTLRCSPRSGDLSVYWYQQSLDQGLQFLIQYYNGEERAKGNILERFSAQQFPDLHSELNLSSLELGDSALYFCAGSPGSGANVLTFGAGSRLTVL.

The chain has TRBV25-1 and TRBJ2-1; D gene unclear. Germline values: CDR1 MGHDK, CDR2 SYGVNS. V was pared by 4 bases and J by 0 bases, with 16 bases between. The CDR3 consists of 17 residues. The CDR3, as DNA: TGTGCCAGCAGTGCCCCGGCGACACGGAGCTCCTACAATGAGCAGTTCTTC. The encoded protein is CASSAPATRSSYNEQFF.

The chain has TRBV5-1 and TRBJ2-1; a possible D gene is TRBD2 (6 bases). The germline gives CDR1 SGHRS, CDR2 YFSETQ. The CDR3 contains 15 residues. Trimming shortened V by 0 bases and J by 4 bases, and 11 bases separated the two germline ends. The CDR3 DNA sequence: TGCGCCAGCAGCTTGGTGCGGGGAAAGTACAATGAGCAGTTCTTC. Protein: CASSLVRGKYNEQFF.

The chain couples TRBV6-5 to TRBJ1-3, with 10 bases that match TRBD1. Germline CDR1 reads MNHEY; CDR2 reads SVGAGI. V lost 4 bases and J lost 2; bases outside the gene matches: 5. The CDR3 runs 16 residues. The CDR3 nucleotides read TGTGCCAGCAGTTGGTCGGGACAGGGGCCTGGAAACACCATATATTTT. This encodes CASSWSGQGPGNTIYF.

The chain employs TRBV6-5 and TRBJ2-1, with D maybe TRBD1 (5 bases). CDR1 is MNHEY and CDR2 is SVGAGI in the germline V gene. The V and J ends lost 7 bases and 9 bases respectively, with 16 bases between them. The CDR3 covers 13 residues. The DNA of the CDR3 is TGTGCCAGCAACAGGCCCGATACCAGTGAGCAGTTCTTC. This translates into CASNRPDTSEQFF.

The rearrangement links TRBV2 to TRBJ1-5; no definite D call. The germline gives CDR1 SNHLY, CDR2 FYNNEI. The CDR3 is made up of 13 amino acids. V was cut by 7 bases and J by 7 bases, with 14 bases left in between. The CDR3 sequence is CASTVAGMQPQHF. The CDR3, as DNA: TGTGCCAGCACGGTGGCAGGAATGCAGCCCCAGCATTTT.

This chain joins TRBV7-2 and TRBJ1-3; 7 bases are a match to TRBD1. This CDR3 is built from 19 residues. In germline, CDR1 is SGHTA, CDR2 FQGNSA. After removal of 3 bases from V and 2 bases from J, the junction contained 16 bases not matched to a gene. The CDR3 spells CASSLSGGFGPTTGNTIYF. The CDR3 DNA reads as TGTGCCAGCAGCTTGTCAGGGGGATTTGGGCCGACCACTGGAAACACCATATATTTT. Drawing the rest from reference TRBV7-2 and TRBJ1-3, the complete variable domain is GAGVSQSPSNKVTEKGKDVELRCDPISGHTALYWYRQSLGQGLEFLIYFQGNSAPDKSGLPSDRFSAERTGGSVSTLTIQRTQQEDSAVYLCASSLSGGFGPTTGNTIYFGEGSWLTVV.

The rearrangement links TRBV6-5 to TRBJ2-7, with 7 bases that match TRBD2. The CDR3 is 15 residues long. The junction had 13 bases not matched to a gene; V was cut back by 9 bases and J by 2 bases. Germline-derived CDR1 and CDR2 are MNHEY and SVGAGI. This CDR3 is CASSGGTGRTYEQYF. CDR3 nucleotides: TGTGCCAGTTCGGGGGGAACGGGACGAACCTACGAGCAGTACTTC.

This chain joins TRBV6-4 and TRBJ2-7, with 8 nucleotides matching TRBD1. The CDR3 consists of 14 residues. Germline CDR1 is MRHNA and CDR2 is SNTAGT. The trim removed 3 bases at V and 6 bases at J, leaving 7 bases unmatched. The CDR3: CASSEQGGVGEQYF. CDR3 coding DNA: TGTGCCAGCAGTGAACAGGGGGGTGTAGGCGAGCAGTACTTC.

The rearrangement uses TRBV5-1 and TRBJ1-5; 7 bases fit TRBD1. V was pared by 0 bases and J by 4 bases, with 4 bases of the junction left unmatched. This CDR3 is built from 15 residues. Germline values: CDR1 SGHRS, CDR2 YFSETQ. Here the CDR3 DNA reads TGCGCCAGCAGCTTGGCCGGGACAGCAAATCAGCCCCAGCATTTT. It yields the protein CASSLAGTANQPQHF.

The rearrangement links TRBV7-9 to TRBJ2-2; no definite D call. The CDR3 extends over 13 amino acids. Germline V gene data show CDR1 as SEHNR and CDR2 as FQNEAQ (reference sequence). The V end lost 1 base, the J end lost 6 bases, and 6 bases lay between the germline ends. CDR3 in amino acids: CASSLGWSGELFF. DNA for the CDR3: TGTGCCAGCAGCTTAGGTTGGTCCGGGGAGCTGTTTTTT.

The chain carries TRBV5-4 and TRBJ1-6, with 7 bases matching TRBD1. Germline loops: CDR1 SGHNT, CDR2 YYREEE (reference sequence). The V gene end was trimmed by 4 bases and the J gene end by 4 bases; junction bases not matched to a gene: 8. This CDR3 is built from 16 residues. The CDR3 here is CASSTGQEYYNSPLHF. CDR3 sequence (DNA): TGTGCCAGCAGCACCGGACAGGAGTATTATAATTCACCCCTCCACTTT. Full variable domain (rest looked up from reference TRBV5-4 and TRBJ1-6): ETGVTQSPTHLIKTRGQQVTLRCSSQSGHNTVSWYQQALGQGPQFIFQYYREEENGRGNFPPRFSGLQFPNYSSELNVNALELDDSALYLCASSTGQEYYNSPLHFGNGTRLTVT.

This chain uses TRBV30 with TRBJ1-6; a possible D gene is TRBD1 (6 bases). V was cut by 4 bases and J by 10 bases, with 20 bases left in between. From germline, CDR1 is GTSNPN and CDR2 SVGIG (reference sequence). This CDR3 is 15 amino acids long. As DNA, the CDR3 is TGTGCCTGGACCATACAAACAGGGACCGAGTCACCCCTCCACTTT. Translated: CAWTIQTGTESPLHF.

This rearrangement joins TRBV7-9 to TRBJ1-6; 8 positions match TRBD1. This CDR3 comprises 14 residues. CDR1 SEHNR and CDR2 FQNEAQ come from the germline V gene (reference sequence). V lost 5 bases, J lost 10 bases, and 7 bases stayed unmatched. CDR3 amino acids: CASSPGTGESPLHF. The DNA of the CDR3 is TGTGCCAGCAGCCCCGGGACAGGCGAATCACCCCTCCACTTT.

This chain uses TRBV7-9 with TRBJ1-2; D not certain. Germline V gene lookup returns CDR1 SEHNR and CDR2 FQNEAQ (reference sequence). The V end was cut by 4 bases, the J end by 5 bases, with 17 bases between. The CDR3 is made up of 15 amino acids. In nucleotides, the CDR3 is TGTGCCAGCAGCTCCTCCCCGGGGATCGGATATGGCTACACCTTC. Translated, it gives CASSSSPGIGYGYTF.

The chain combines TRBV6-2 or TRBV6-3 with TRBJ1-1; D gene ambiguous. The CDR3 extends over 14 amino acids. Trimming took 6 bases from V and 3 from J, leaving 14 bases between them. Germline V gives CDR1 MNHEY, CDR2 SVGEGT. The CDR3 region is CASSRAIEHTEAFF. The DNA of the CDR3 is TGTGCCAGCAGCCGGGCTATTGAGCACACTGAAGCTTTCTTT.

In its sample, this clone was seen a few times. The rearrangement uses TRBV6-5 and TRBJ1-1, with D possibly being TRBD1 (5 bases). Between the trimmed V and J ends, which lost 2 bases and 1 base, there was a span of 14 bases. Germline loops: CDR1 MNHEY, CDR2 SVGAGI. The CDR3 consists of 16 residues. The CDR3 nucleotides are TGTGCCAGCAGTTACCTCGGGGGGAGGAAGAACACTGAAGCTTTCTTT. It encodes CASSYLGGRKNTEAFF.

The gene calls are TRBV10-3 and TRBJ1-1; 7 positions match TRBD1. The CDR3 length is 11 residues. V trimming: 3 bases; J trimming: 8 bases; junction bases outside the gene matches: 0. Germline values: CDR1 ENHRY, CDR2 SYGVKD. As DNA, the CDR3 is TGTGCCATCAGTGAACAGGGGGAAGCTTTCTTT. Its translation: CAISEQGEAFF.

The chain links TRBV9 to TRBJ1-1, with D uncertain. CDR1 and CDR2 from the germline V gene are SGDLS and YYNGEE. V lost 4 bases and J lost 1, with 14 bases in between. The CDR3 consists of 15 residues. The CDR3 spells CASSRAGSENTEAFF. The CDR3, as DNA: TGTGCCAGCAGCCGGGCTGGGTCGGAGAACACTGAAGCTTTCTTT.

The V and J genes are TRBV7-9 and TRBJ2-5, with 9 bases lining up with TRBD2. V was pared by 0 bases and J by 2 bases, with 10 bases of the junction left unmatched. Germline loops: CDR1 SEHNR, CDR2 FQNEAQ (reference sequence). This CDR3 is 18 amino acids long. The DNA for the CDR3 is TGTGCCAGCAGCTTAGCGCGGGACGCTAGCGGGGAACAAGAGACCCAGTACTTC. It codes for CASSLARDASGEQETQYF.

The chain uses TRBV2 and TRBJ1-3, with TRBD1 matching 7 bases. The CDR3 runs to 15 residues. The V gene's germline CDR1 is SNHLY and CDR2 FYNNEI. V was pared by 3 bases and J by 0 bases, with 2 bases of the junction left unmatched. DNA for the CDR3: TGTGCCAGCAGTGACGAGGGGGCCTCTGGAAACACCATATATTTT. This gives the protein CASSDEGASGNTIYF.

V usage is TRBV7-9 and J usage is TRBJ1-2; the D gene is possibly TRBD1 (5 bases). The CDR3 has 13 amino acids. Germline lookup yields CDR1 SEHNR and CDR2 FQNEAQ (reference sequence). The ends were cut back, 0 bases at V and 4 bases at J, with 6 bases in the middle. CDR3 in DNA: TGTGCCAGCAGCTTAGCGGGGGGCTATGGCTACACCTTC. Translating it yields CASSLAGGYGYTF.

V gene TRBV19 combines with J gene TRBJ1-2; TRBD1 might be the D (5 bases). The V end lost 1 base, the J end lost 7 bases, and 16 bases lay between the germline ends. This CDR3 is 15 amino acids long. Germline CDR1 and CDR2: LNHDA and SQIVND (reference sequence). The CDR3 is CASSIAPRVFGGYTF. The CDR3 nucleotides read TGTGCCAGTAGTATAGCCCCCAGGGTTTTCGGTGGCTACACCTTC.

The rearrangement joins TRBV4-2 to TRBJ2-3, with D unresolved. The CDR3 is 15 residues long. Germline CDR1 reads LGHNA; CDR2 reads YNFKEQ. Deletions cut 4 bases from V and 3 bases from J, with 14 bases between. The CDR3 nucleotides read TGTGCCAGCAGCCCCACGGTTGGGTGGACAGATACGCAGTATTTT. Encoded protein: CASSPTVGWTDTQYF.

The rearrangement uses TRBV12-3 or TRBV12-4 and TRBJ1-4; D unclear. The CDR3 runs to 13 residues. The ends were cut back, 7 bases at V and 7 bases at J, with 13 bases in the middle. CDR3 loop: CASKAGVAEKLFF. The DNA of the CDR3 is TGTGCCAGCAAGGCGGGAGTGGCTGAAAAACTGTTTTTT.

The V call is TRBV10-3, the J call TRBJ2-3; 9 bases agree with TRBD2. The CDR3 sequence is 13 residues long. Trimming cost V 10 bases and J 1 base; bases outside gene matches: 3. The V gene's germline CDR1 is ENHRY and CDR2 SYGVKD. The CDR3 reads CASGGEGTDTQYF. The CDR3 coding sequence is TGTGCCAGCGGGGGGGAGGGCACAGATACGCAGTATTTT.

On this clone itself: The sample has other DNA sequences that encode this CDR3 too. The chain carries TRBV12-3 or TRBV12-4 and TRBJ2-2; D remains unclear. This CDR3 is 13 amino acids long. Trimming pared 6 bases from V and 2 bases from J, leaving 7 bases between. The CDR3 is CASSLTNTGELFF. In DNA form, the CDR3 reads TGTGCCAGCAGCCTAACTAACACCGGGGAGCTGTTTTTT.

J is TRBJ2-7 and V is TRBV6-5; D may correspond to TRBD1 or TRBD2 (6 bases each). The V gene's germline CDR1 is MNHEY and CDR2 SVGAGI. V lost 7 bases, J lost 7 bases, and 23 bases lay in between. The CDR3 runs 15 residues. The CDR3, as DNA: TGTGCCAGCAATCCCCATGGGGGGACAACTGGGGAGCAGTACTTC. Its translation is CASNPHGGTTGEQYF.

V and J are TRBV24-1 and TRBJ2-5; TRBD1 aligns across 8 bases. Per the germline V gene, CDR1 is KGHDR and CDR2 is SFDVKD. This CDR3 spans 14 amino acids. Trimming took 4 bases from V and 3 from J; bases not matched to a gene: 3. The CDR3 nucleotides are TGTGCCACCAGTGACCCGACAGGGGAAGAGACCCAGTACTTC. Translating it yields CATSDPTGEETQYF.

The chain recombines TRBV5-1 with TRBJ2-7; no firm D call. Germline-derived CDR1 and CDR2 are SGHRS and YFSETQ. This CDR3 comprises 15 residues. Deletions cut 4 bases from V and 0 bases from J, with 14 bases between. CDR3 DNA sequence: TGCGCCAGCAGCAGGGTGTACGGAAACTCCTACGAGCAGTACTTC. This gives the protein CASSRVYGNSYEQYF.

The CDR3 bases are TGTGCCTGGTGGGGCCCGGGGAGAGACACTGAAGCTTTCTTT. As protein: CAWWGPGRDTEAFF. The gene calls are TRBV30 and TRBJ1-1; perhaps TRBD1 as D (5 bases). The germline CDR1 and CDR2 sequences are GTSNPN and SVGIG (reference sequence). This CDR3 is 14 amino acids long. Trimming cost V 5 bases and J 3 bases, with 16 bases left between them.